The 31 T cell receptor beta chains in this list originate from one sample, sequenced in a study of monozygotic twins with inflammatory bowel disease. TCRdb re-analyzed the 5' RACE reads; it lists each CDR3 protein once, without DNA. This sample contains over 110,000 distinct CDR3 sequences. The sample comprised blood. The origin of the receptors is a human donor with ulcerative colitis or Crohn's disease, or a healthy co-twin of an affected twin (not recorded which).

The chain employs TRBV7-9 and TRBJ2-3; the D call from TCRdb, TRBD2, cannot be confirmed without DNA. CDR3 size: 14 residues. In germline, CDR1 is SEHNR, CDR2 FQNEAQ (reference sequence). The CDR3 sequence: CASSEDPSLDTQYF.

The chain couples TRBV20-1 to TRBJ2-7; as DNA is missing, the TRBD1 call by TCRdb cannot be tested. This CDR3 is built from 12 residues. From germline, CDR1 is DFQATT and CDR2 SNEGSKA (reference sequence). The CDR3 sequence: CSARRDTYEQYF.

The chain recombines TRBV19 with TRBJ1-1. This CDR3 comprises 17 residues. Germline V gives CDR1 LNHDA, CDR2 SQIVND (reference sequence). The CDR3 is CASSIGLAGLMNTEAFF.

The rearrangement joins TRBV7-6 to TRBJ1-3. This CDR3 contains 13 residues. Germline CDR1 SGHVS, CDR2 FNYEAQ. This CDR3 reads CASSLGSGNTIYF.

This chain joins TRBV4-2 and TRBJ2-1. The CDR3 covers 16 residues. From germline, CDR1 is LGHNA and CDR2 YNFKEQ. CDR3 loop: CASSQGNGVAYNEQFF.

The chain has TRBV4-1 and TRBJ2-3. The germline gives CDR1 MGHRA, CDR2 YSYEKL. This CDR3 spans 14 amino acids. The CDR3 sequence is CASSQDLKVGTQYF.

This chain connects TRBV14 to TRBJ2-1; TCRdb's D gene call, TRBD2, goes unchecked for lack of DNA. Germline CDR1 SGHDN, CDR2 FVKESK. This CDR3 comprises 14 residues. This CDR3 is CASSRSGTSGEQFF.

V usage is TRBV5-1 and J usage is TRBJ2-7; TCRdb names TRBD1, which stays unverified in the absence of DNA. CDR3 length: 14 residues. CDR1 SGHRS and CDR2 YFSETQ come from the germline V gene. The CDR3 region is CASSLVAGSGEQYF.

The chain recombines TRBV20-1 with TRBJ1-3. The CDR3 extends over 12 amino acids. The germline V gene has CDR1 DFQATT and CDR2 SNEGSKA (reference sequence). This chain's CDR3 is CSALYTGNTIYF.

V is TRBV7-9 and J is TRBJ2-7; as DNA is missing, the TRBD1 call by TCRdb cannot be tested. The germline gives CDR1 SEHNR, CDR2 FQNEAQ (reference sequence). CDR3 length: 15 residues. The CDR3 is CASSPAGGPTYEQYF.

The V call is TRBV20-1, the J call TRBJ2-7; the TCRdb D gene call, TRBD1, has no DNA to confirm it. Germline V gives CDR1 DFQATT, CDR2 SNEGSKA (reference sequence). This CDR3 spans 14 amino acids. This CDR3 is CSPGKGTGPYEQYF.

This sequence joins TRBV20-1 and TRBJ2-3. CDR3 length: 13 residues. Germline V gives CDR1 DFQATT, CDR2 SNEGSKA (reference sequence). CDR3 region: CSARSKMVDTQYF.

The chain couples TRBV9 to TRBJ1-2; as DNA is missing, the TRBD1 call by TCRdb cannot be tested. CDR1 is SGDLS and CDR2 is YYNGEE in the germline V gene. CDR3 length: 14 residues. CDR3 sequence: CASSVGQGGYGYTF. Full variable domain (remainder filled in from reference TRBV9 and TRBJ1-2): DSGVTQTPKHLITATGQRVTLRCSPRSGDLSVYWYQQSLDQGLQFLIQYYNGEERAKGNILERFSAQQFPDLHSELNLSSLELGDSALYFCASSVGQGGYGYTFGSGTRLTVV.

The chain's CDR3 is CASTGLLYEQYF. V and J are TRBV2 and TRBJ2-7; TCRdb reports TRBD2, a call that lacks DNA to check it against. This CDR3 region has 12 residues. Germline values: CDR1 SNHLY, CDR2 FYNNEI. Full variable domain (missing parts from reference TRBV2 and TRBJ2-7): EPEVTQTPSHQVTQMGQEVILRCVPISNHLYFYWYRQILGQKVEFLVSFYNNEISEKSEIFDDQFSVERPDGSNFTLKIRSTKLEDSAMYFCASTGLLYEQYFGPGTRLTVT.

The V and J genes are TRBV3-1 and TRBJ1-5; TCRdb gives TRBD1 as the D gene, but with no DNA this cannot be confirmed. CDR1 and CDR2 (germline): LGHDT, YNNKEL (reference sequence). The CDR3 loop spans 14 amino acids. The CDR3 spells CASSPRVYNQPQHF.

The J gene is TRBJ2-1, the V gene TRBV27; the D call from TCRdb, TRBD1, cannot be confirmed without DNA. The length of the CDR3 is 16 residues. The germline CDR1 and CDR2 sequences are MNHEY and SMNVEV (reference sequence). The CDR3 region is CASSAGVGVSYNEQFF.

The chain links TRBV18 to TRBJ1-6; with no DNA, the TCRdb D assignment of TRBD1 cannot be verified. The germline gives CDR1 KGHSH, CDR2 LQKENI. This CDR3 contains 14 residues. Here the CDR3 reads CASSDRGWNSPLHF.

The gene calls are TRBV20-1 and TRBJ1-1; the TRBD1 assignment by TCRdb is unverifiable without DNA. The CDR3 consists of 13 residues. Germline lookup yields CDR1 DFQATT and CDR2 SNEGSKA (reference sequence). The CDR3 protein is CSARNWGATEAFF.

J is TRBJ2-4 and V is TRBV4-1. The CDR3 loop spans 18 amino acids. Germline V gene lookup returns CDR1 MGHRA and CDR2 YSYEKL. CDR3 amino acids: CASSQDDSVARAKNIQYF.

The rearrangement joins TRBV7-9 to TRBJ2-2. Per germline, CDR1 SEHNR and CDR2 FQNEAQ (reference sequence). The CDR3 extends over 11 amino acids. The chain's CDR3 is CASSTTGELFF.

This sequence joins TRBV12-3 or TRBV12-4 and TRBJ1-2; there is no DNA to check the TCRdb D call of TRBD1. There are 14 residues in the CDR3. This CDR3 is CASGQASYIHGYTF.

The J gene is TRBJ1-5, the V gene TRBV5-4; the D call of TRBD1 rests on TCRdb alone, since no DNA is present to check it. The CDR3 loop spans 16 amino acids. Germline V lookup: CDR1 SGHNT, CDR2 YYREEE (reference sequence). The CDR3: CASSFGGQGRFQPQHF.

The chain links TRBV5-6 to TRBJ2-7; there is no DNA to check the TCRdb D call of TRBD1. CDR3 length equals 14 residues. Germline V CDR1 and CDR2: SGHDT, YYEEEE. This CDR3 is CASSLRDDSYEQYF.

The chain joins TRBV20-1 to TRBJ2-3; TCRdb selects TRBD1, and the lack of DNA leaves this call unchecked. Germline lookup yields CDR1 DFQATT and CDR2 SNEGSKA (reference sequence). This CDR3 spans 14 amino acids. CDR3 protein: CSASPGGSLDTQYF.

The CDR3 sequence: CASSLTSLQETQYF. The genes are TRBV5-1 and TRBJ2-5; TCRdb proposes TRBD2, but this gene call is untestable without DNA. The CDR3 runs 14 residues. CDR1 and CDR2 (germline): SGHRS, YFSETQ.

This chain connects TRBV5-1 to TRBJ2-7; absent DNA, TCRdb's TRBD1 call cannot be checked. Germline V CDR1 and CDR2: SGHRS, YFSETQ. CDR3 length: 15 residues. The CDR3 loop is CASSPGQSVTYEQYF.

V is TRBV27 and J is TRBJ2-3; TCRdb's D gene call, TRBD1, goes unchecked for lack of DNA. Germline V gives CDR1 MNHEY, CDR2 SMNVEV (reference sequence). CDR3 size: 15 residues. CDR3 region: CASSPPDSRTDTQYF.

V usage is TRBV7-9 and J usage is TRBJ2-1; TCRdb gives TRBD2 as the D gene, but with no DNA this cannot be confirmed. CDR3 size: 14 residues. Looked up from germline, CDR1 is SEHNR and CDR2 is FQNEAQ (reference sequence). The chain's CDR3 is CASSHLRAQNEQFF.

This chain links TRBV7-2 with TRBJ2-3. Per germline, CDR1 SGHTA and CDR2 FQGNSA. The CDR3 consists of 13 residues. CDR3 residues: CASSYQTSDTQYF. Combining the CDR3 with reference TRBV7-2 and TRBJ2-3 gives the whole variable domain GAGVSQSPSNKVTEKGKDVELRCDPISGHTALYWYRQSLGQGLEFLIYFQGNSAPDKSGLPSDRFSAERTGGSVSTLTIQRTQQEDSAVYLCASSYQTSDTQYFGPGTRLTVL.

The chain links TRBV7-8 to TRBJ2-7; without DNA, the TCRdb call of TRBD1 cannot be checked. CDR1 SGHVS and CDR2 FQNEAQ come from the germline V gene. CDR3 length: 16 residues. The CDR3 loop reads CASSLARTGYSYEQYF.

CDR3 residues: CSARVSDTQYF. The V gene is TRBV20-1, the J gene TRBJ2-3. Germline values: CDR1 DFQATT, CDR2 SNEGSKA (reference sequence). This CDR3 region has 11 residues.